This T cell receptor beta chain was sequenced during a study of blood T cell repertoires in COVID-19. Whole-study context: Donors in the United States, Italy and Spain gave samples during acute or convalescent COVID-19. T cells, B-cell-depleted T cells, or PBMCs supplied cDNA or gDNA.

Germline lookup yields CDR1 MGHDK and CDR2 SYGVNS. The CDR3 consists of 15 residues. The ends were cut back, 7 bases at V and 5 bases at J, with 15 bases in the middle. Original handling: Estimated nucleated cell counts came from reference gene primer amplification. Measured with immunoSEQ multiplex PCR; TCRdb has only the in-frame clones, and not every one. V, J and clone size reflect that table, while D and trimming were determined from the DNA. Counted here are around 190,000 clones, about 88% occurring once; the ten biggest clones make up roughly a sixth. In Seattle, patients joined the study during active infection and were tracked longitudinally.

Specimen: peripheral blood. The chain couples TRBV25-1 to TRBJ1-6, with a possible D match to TRBD1 (5 bases). The TCR comes from a man aged 50 or older with COVID-19, enrolled during active disease. The CDR3 region has the DNA TGTGCCAGCAAGTCAGGGCCCTGGAATAATTCACCCCTCCACTTT. Amino acid sequence: CASKSGPWNNSPLHF.